These 25 T cell receptor beta chains were all obtained from the same sample, sequenced in a study of cytomegalovirus exposure and HLA in healthy donors. Primers included in the PCR were 60 Vbeta and 13 Jbeta primers. TCRdb's copy holds only in-frame clones and misses some; the assay was immunoSEQ multiplex PCR. This sample has 70,000 to 90,000 clones, with around three fifths found just once. Sequenced material: PBMCs. These receptors all stem from a woman in her thirties or forties in good health and CMV-seropositive.

V is TRBV5-4 and J is TRBJ2-1; D possibly corresponds to TRBD2 (6 bases). The CDR3 extends over 15 amino acids. Trimming took 7 bases from V and 5 from J, leaving 19 bases between them. The germline V gene encodes CDR1 SGHNT and CDR2 YYREEE (reference sequence). The CDR3 loop is CASLRMASVDNEQFF. The CDR3 bases are TGTGCCAGCCTAAGGATGGCTAGCGTAGACAATGAGCAGTTCTTC.

The V gene is TRBV28, the J gene TRBJ1-4; D remains unclear. The V and J ends lost 6 bases and 1 base respectively, with 21 bases between them. In germline, CDR1 is MDHEN, CDR2 SYDVKM. The CDR3 totals 18 residues. The CDR3 nucleotides read TGTGCCAGCAGCCTACTCCGAGACCAACGGGGAACTAATGAAAAACTGTTTTTT. Amino acid sequence: CASSLLRDQRGTNEKLFF.

This chain joins TRBV29-1 and TRBJ2-1; 9 bases line up with TRBD1. After removal of 2 bases from V and 5 bases from J, the junction contained 4 bases not matched to a gene. Germline V lookup: CDR1 SQVTM, CDR2 ANQGSEA. The CDR3 runs to 14 residues. The CDR3 nucleotides are TGCAGCGTTGAAAGGGGGACAGGGAACAATGAGCAGTTCTTC. This encodes CSVERGTGNNEQFF.

Regarding this clone: Different DNA sequences within this sample yield the same CDR3. The chain recombines TRBV4-1 with TRBJ2-4, with D maybe TRBD2 (6 bases). V dropped 1 base and J dropped 1 base, with 11 bases sitting between them. Germline V gene sequence: CDR1 MGHRA, CDR2 YSYEKL. The CDR3 covers 16 residues. This CDR3 is CASSQVGGEAKNIQYF. In nucleotides, the CDR3 is TGCGCCAGCAGCCAAGTGGGGGGAGAGGCCAAAAACATTCAGTACTTC.

This clone was seen only a few times. This chain links TRBV7-9 with TRBJ2-3; no clear D gene. Germline values: CDR1 SEHNR, CDR2 FQNEAQ (reference sequence). The CDR3 has 12 residues. V lost 3 bases and J 5 bases, leaving 6 bases between the germline ends. The CDR3 loop is CASSFFIDTQYF. CDR3 bases: TGTGCCAGCAGCTTTTTTATAGATACGCAGTATTTT.

The chain is built from TRBV5-8 and TRBJ2-1, with TRBD1 identical over 7 bases. J gave up 7 bases and V 4 bases, and 5 bases lay outside the gene matches. Germline V gives CDR1 SGHTS, CDR2 YDEGEE. The CDR3 sequence is 13 residues long. In nucleotides, the CDR3 is TGTGCCAGCAGCCAGGACAGGTCGAATGAGCAGTTCTTC. Its translation is CASSQDRSNEQFF.

This chain joins TRBV28 and TRBJ2-3; 9 bases map to TRBD1. The J segment lost 2 bases and the V segment lost 5 bases, leaving 5 bases of the junction unmatched. This CDR3 spans 15 amino acids. The germline V gene has CDR1 MDHEN and CDR2 SYDVKM. Written as DNA, the CDR3 is TGTGCCAGCAGTCCGACAGGGGGACTCACAGATACGCAGTATTTT. Amino acids: CASSPTGGLTDTQYF.

The gene calls are TRBV7-7 and TRBJ2-7; 12 bases are a match to TRBD2. Unmatched junction bases numbered 10, after V lost 2 bases and J lost 5 bases. Germline V gene data show CDR1 as SSHAT and CDR2 as FNYEAQ (reference sequence). The CDR3 covers 17 residues. The chain's CDR3 is CASSLPMTSGRVHEQYF. For the CDR3, the DNA is TGTGCCAGCAGCTTACCGATGACTAGCGGGAGAGTTCACGAGCAGTACTTC.

The rearrangement uses TRBV7-2 and TRBJ2-1, with D possibly TRBD2 on 5 matching bases. Trimming stripped 5 bases from V and 9 bases from J, with 20 bases between. The length of the CDR3 is 15 residues. CDR1 and CDR2 (germline): SGHTA, FQGNSA. The CDR3 DNA sequence: TGTGCCAGCAGCCCTGACTACTTTGAGGGTGGTGAGCAGTTCTTC. This encodes CASSPDYFEGGEQFF.

A few counts support this clone. CDR3 loop: CASSRRYADSNQPQHF. DNA of the CDR3: TGCGCCAGCAGCCGGAGGTATGCGGATAGCAATCAGCCCCAGCATTTT. The chain employs TRBV4-3 and TRBJ1-5; D gene ambiguous. The CDR3 has 16 amino acids. Germline CDR1 reads LGHNA; CDR2 reads YSLEER. V was pared by 4 bases and J by 0 bases, with 13 bases between.

J is TRBJ2-3 and V is TRBV10-2; 7 bases are a match to TRBD1. The CDR3 totals 15 residues. Looked up from germline, CDR1 is WSHSY and CDR2 is SAAADI. The junction had 9 bases not matched to a gene; V was cut back by 5 bases and J by 4 bases. CDR3 loop: CASSMRQGVADTQYF. DNA of the CDR3: TGCGCCAGCAGTATGAGACAGGGTGTTGCAGATACGCAGTATTTT.

The chain joins TRBV7-8 to TRBJ1-1; TRBD1 might be the D (5 bases). CDR1 is SGHVS, CDR2 FQNEAQ, per germline. The V and J ends lost 4 bases and 5 bases respectively, with 17 bases between them. CDR3 length: 15 amino acids. The CDR3, as DNA: TGTGCCAGCAGCTCGCTCAGTTCGGGGGTAACTGAAGCTTTCTTT. Translated: CASSSLSSGVTEAFF. Based on the CDR3 plus reference TRBV7-8 and TRBJ1-1, the full variable domain is GAGVSQSPRYKVAKRGQDVALRCDPISGHVSLFWYQQALGQGPEFLTYFQNEAQLDKSGLPSDRFFAERPEGSVSTLKIQRTQQEDSAVYLCASSSLSSGVTEAFFGQGTRLTVV.

This clone has only a few counts. The rearrangement joins TRBV5-4 to TRBJ1-2; D is uncertain. The ends were cut back, 4 bases at V and 2 bases at J, with 9 bases in the middle. CDR1 is SGHNT, CDR2 YYREEE, per germline (reference sequence). This CDR3 is 13 amino acids long. In DNA, the CDR3 is TGTGCCAGCAGCAAAGACACCAACTATGGCTACACCTTC. It codes for CASSKDTNYGYTF.

This chain uses TRBV9 with TRBJ2-5, with D unresolved. The CDR3 consists of 16 residues. Germline CDR1 reads SGDLS; CDR2 reads YYNGEE. Trimming cost V 1 base and J 4 bases, with 17 bases left between them. The DNA for the CDR3 is TGTGCCAGCAGCGTAAGTCCGGCTTGGGCAGTAGAGACCCAGTACTTC. Protein: CASSVSPAWAVETQYF.

The rearrangement joins TRBV5-6 to TRBJ2-4; weak D call: TRBD2 (6 bases). In germline, CDR1 is SGHDT, CDR2 YYEEEE. V lost 5 bases and J 0 bases, leaving 9 bases between the germline ends. The length of the CDR3 is 14 residues. Here the CDR3 DNA reads TGTGCCAGCAGACTAGCTTTAGCCAAAAACATTCAGTACTTC. As protein: CASRLALAKNIQYF. Together with reference TRBV5-6 and TRBJ2-4, the CDR3 gives the full variable domain: DAGVTQSPTHLIKTRGQQVTLRCSPKSGHDTVSWYQQALGQGPQFIFQYYEEEERQRGNFPDRFSGHQFPNYSSELNVNALLLGDSALYLCASRLALAKNIQYFGAGTRLSVL.

V is TRBV4-2 and J is TRBJ2-5; D is undetermined. This CDR3 region has 16 residues. In germline, CDR1 is LGHNA, CDR2 YNFKEQ. Between the trimmed V and J ends, which lost 0 bases and 5 bases, there was a span of 16 bases. CDR3 region: CASSQDLRPNGETQYF. In DNA form, the CDR3 reads TGTGCCAGCAGCCAAGATCTACGGCCCAACGGGGAGACCCAGTACTTC.

The J gene is TRBJ1-2, the V gene TRBV7-2, with a weak D call TRBD1 (5 bases). Germline assignment: CDR1 SGHTA and CDR2 FQGNSA. The CDR3 has 16 residues. With 5 bases removed from V and 2 bases from J, the gap between germline ends came to 18 bases. CDR3 nucleotide sequence: TGTGCCAGCAGCCAGGTGGGCAGGGACTACAACTATGGCTACACCTTC. Translated: CASSQVGRDYNYGYTF.

The chain is built from TRBV28 and TRBJ2-2; the D is unclear. This CDR3 has 13 residues. The germline gives CDR1 MDHEN, CDR2 SYDVKM. The germline V and J ends were trimmed by 5 bases and 0 bases, with 4 bases remaining between them. The CDR3: CASSQTNTGELFF. CDR3 bases: TGTGCCAGCAGTCAAACGAACACCGGGGAGCTGTTTTTT.

The chain joins TRBV5-1 to TRBJ1-1; D possibly corresponds to TRBD1 (5 bases). V lost 0 bases and J 7 bases, leaving 10 bases between the germline ends. The CDR3 covers 13 residues. The V gene's germline CDR1 is SGHRS and CDR2 YFSETQ. CDR3 protein: CASSLEQASEAFF. The CDR3 DNA sequence: TGCGCCAGCAGCTTGGAACAGGCTAGTGAAGCTTTCTTT. Filled out from reference TRBV5-1 and TRBJ1-1, the complete variable domain reads KAGVTQTPRYLIKTRGQQVTLSCSPISGHRSVSWYQQTPGQGLQFLFEYFSETQRNKGNFPGRFSGRQFSNSRSEMNVSTLELGDSALYLCASSLEQASEAFFGQGTRLTVV.

This clone was seen a few times. The chain combines TRBV10-3 with TRBJ1-2; no clear D. Looked up from germline, CDR1 is ENHRY and CDR2 is SYGVKD. This CDR3 region has 12 residues. V dropped 8 bases and J dropped 6 bases, with 13 bases sitting between them. This CDR3 is CAIAEGTDGYTF. In nucleotides, the CDR3 is TGTGCCATCGCGGAGGGTACCGATGGCTACACCTTC.

In its sample, this clone was seen a few times. The CDR3: CASSAGLAASSYNEQFF. The CDR3 nucleotides are TGTGCCAGCAGCGCCGGACTAGCGGCGAGCTCCTACAATGAGCAGTTCTTC. This chain links TRBV7-2 with TRBJ2-1; 10 bases are a match to TRBD2. Germline CDR1 and CDR2: SGHTA and FQGNSA. The CDR3 is made up of 17 amino acids. Unmatched junction bases numbered 7, after V lost 5 bases and J lost 0 bases.

The chain employs TRBV29-1 and TRBJ2-7, with 8 bases matching TRBD1. The CDR3 is 13 residues long. The V and J ends lost 6 bases and 2 bases, in that order; junction bases with no gene match: 6. Germline assignment: CDR1 SQVTM and CDR2 ANQGSEA. The CDR3 DNA is TGCAGCGTACTGGACAGGGAGACCTACGAGCAGTACTTC. Translation gives CSVLDRETYEQYF.

The rearrangement uses TRBV6-5 and TRBJ2-1; 7 nucleotides align to TRBD2. After removal of 2 bases from V and 6 bases from J, the junction contained 7 bases not matched to a gene. The CDR3 sequence is 15 residues long. The germline V gene has CDR1 MNHEY and CDR2 SVGAGI. CDR3: CASSYVGAGVNEQFF. In DNA, the CDR3 is TGTGCCAGCAGTTACGTCGGGGCGGGAGTCAATGAGCAGTTCTTC.

This sequence joins TRBV5-4 and TRBJ2-1; possibly TRBD1 for D (6 bases). Germline V gives CDR1 SGHNT, CDR2 YYREEE (reference sequence). V was pared by 0 bases and J by 1 base, with 11 bases between. The length of the CDR3 is 16 residues. This CDR3 is CASSLDLQGSYNEQFF. CDR3 in DNA: TGTGCCAGCAGCTTGGATCTCCAGGGGTCCTACAATGAGCAGTTCTTC.

This chain joins TRBV19 and TRBJ1-1, with 9 bases fitting TRBD1. With V trimmed by 3 bases and J by 5 bases, 7 bases remained unmatched. Germline V CDR1 and CDR2: LNHDA, SQIVND (reference sequence). The CDR3 loop spans 15 amino acids. The CDR3 bases are TGTGCCAGTAGTATCGGGACAGGGTGGGGGACTGAAGCTTTCTTT. It translates to CASSIGTGWGTEAFF.